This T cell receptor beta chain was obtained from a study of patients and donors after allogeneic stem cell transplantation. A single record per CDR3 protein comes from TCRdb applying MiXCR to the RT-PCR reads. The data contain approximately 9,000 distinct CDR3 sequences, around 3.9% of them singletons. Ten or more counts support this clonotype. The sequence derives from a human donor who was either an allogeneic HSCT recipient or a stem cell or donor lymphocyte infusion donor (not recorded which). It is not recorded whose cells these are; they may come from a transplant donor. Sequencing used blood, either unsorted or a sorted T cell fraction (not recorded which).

The CDR3 coding sequence is TGTGCCAGCAGCTGGGGACTAGCGGGACCTAGCACAGATACGCAGTATTTT. This encodes CASSWGLAGPSTDTQYF. The rearrangement links TRBV5-8 to TRBJ2-3, with 13 bases matching TRBD2. This CDR3 spans 17 amino acids. In germline, CDR1 is SGHTS, CDR2 YDEGEE. The ends lost 3 bases at V and 0 bases at J; junction bases unmatched: 4. Filled out from reference TRBV5-8 and TRBJ2-3, the complete variable domain reads EAGVTQSPTHLIKTRGQQATLRCSPISGHTSVYWYQQALGLGLQFLLWYDEGEERNRGNFPPRFSGRQFPNYSSELNVNALELEDSALYLCASSWGLAGPSTDTQYFGPGTRLTVL.